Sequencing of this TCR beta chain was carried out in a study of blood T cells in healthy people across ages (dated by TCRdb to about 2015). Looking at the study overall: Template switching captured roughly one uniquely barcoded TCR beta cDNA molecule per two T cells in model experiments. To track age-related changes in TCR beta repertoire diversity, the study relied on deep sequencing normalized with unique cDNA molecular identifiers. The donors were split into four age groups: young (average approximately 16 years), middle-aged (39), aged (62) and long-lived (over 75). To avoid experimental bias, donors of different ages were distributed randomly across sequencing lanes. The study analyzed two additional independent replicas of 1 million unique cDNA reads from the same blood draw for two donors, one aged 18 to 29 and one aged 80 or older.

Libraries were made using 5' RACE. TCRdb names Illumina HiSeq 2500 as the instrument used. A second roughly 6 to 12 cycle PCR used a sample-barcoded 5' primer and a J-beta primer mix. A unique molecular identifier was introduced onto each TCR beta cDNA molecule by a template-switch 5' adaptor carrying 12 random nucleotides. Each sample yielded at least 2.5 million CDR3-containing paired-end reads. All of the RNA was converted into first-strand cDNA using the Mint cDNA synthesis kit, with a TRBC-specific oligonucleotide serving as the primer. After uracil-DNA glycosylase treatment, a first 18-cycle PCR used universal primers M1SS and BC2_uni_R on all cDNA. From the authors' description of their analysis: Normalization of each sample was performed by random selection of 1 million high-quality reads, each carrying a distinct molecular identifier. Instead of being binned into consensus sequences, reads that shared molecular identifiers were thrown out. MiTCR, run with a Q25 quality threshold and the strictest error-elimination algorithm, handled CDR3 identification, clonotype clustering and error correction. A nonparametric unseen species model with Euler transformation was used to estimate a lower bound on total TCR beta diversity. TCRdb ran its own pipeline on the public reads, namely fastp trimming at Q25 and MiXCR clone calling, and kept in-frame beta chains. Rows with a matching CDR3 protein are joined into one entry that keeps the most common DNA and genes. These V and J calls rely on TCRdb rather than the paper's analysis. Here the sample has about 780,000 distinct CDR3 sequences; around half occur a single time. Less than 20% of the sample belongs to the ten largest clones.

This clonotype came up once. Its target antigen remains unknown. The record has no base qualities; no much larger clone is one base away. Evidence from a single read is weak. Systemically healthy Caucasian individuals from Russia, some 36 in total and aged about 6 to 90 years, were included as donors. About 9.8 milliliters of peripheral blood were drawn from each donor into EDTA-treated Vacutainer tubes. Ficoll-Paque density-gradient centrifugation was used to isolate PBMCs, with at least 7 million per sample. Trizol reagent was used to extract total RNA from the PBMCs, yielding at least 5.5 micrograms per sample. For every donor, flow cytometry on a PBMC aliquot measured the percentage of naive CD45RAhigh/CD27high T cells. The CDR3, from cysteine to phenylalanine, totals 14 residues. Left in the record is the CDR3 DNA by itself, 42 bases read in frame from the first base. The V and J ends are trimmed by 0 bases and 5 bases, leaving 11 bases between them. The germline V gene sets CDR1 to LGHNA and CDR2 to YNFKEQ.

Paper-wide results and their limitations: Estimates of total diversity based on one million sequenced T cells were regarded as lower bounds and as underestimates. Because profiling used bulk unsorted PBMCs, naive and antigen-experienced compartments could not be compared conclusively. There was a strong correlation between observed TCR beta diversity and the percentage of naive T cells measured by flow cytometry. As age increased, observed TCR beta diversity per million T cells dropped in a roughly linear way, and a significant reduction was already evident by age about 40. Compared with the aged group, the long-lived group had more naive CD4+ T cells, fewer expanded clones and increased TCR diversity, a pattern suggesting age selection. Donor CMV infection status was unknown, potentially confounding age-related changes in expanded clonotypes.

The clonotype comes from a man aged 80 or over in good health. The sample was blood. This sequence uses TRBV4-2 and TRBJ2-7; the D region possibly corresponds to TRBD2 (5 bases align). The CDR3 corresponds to CASSQETGSNEQYF. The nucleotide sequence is TGTGCCAGCAGCCAAGAGACGGGGAGTAACGAGCAGTACTTC.